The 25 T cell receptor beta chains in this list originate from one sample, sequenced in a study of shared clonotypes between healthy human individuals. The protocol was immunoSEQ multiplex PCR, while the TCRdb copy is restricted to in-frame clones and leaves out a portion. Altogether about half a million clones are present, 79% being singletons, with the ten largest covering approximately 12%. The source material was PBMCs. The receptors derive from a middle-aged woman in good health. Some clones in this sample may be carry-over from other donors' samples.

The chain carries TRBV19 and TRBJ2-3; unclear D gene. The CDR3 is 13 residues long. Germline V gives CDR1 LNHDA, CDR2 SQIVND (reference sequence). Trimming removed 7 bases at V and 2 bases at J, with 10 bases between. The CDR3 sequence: CASTGASTDTQYF. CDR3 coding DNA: TGTGCCAGTACGGGCGCTTCCACAGATACGCAGTATTTT.

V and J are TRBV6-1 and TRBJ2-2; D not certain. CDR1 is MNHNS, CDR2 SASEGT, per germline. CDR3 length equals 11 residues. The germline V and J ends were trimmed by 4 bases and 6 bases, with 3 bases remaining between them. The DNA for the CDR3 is TGTGCCAGCAGTGTCCCCGGGGAGCTGTTTTTT. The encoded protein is CASSVPGELFF.

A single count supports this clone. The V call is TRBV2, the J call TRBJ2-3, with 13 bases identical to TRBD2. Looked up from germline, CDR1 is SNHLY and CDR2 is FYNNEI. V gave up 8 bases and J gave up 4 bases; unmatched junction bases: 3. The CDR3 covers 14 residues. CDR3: CASGGLAGSDTQYF. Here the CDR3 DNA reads TGTGCCAGCGGGGGACTAGCGGGGTCAGATACGCAGTATTTT.

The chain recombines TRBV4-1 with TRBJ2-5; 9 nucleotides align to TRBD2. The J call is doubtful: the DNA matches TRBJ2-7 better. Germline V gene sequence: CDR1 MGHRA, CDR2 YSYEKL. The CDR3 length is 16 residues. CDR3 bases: TGCGCCAGCAGCCAGCAGGTAGCGGGAGCCGGCCACGAGCAGTACTTC. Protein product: CASSQQVAGAGHEQYF.

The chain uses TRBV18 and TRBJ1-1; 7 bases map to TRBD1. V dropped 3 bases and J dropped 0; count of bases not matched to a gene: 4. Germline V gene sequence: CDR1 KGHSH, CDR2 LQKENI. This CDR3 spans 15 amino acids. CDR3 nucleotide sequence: TGTGCCAGCTCACCCGGACAGGCCCTGAACACTGAAGCTTTCTTT. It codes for CASSPGQALNTEAFF.

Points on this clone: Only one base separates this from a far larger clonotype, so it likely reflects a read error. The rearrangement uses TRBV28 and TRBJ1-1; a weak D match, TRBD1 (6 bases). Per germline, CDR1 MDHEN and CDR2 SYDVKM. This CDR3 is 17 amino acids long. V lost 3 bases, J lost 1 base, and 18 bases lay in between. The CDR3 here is CASSFWDFRGRNTEAFF. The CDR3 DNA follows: TGTGCCAGCAGTTTTTGGGACTTCAGGGGAAGGAACACTGAAGCTTTCTTT.

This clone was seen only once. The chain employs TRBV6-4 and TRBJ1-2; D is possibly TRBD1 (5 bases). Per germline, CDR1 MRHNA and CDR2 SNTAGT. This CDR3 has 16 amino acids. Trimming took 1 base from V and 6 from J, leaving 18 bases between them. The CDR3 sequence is CASSDFGGVPVHGYTF. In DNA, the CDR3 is TGTGCCAGCAGTGACTTCGGGGGGGTACCGGTCCATGGCTACACCTTC.

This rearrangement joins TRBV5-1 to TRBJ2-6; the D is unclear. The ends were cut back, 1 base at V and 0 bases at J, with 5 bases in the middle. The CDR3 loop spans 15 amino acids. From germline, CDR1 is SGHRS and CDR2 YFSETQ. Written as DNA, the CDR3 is TGCGCCAGCAGCTTGTTGGCCTCTGGGGCCAACGTCCTGACTTTC. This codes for CASSLLASGANVLTF.

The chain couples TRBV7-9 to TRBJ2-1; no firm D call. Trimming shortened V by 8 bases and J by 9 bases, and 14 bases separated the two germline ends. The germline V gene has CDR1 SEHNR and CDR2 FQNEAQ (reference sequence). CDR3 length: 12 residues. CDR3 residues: CASRGSTLEQFF. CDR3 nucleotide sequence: TGTGCCAGCCGCGGATCTACACTTGAGCAGTTCTTC.

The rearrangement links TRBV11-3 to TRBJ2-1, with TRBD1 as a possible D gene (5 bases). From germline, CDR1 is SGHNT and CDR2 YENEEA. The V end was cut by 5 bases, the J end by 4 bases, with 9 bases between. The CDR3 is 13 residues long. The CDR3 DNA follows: TGTGCCAGCAGCCAACGACAGTACAATGAGCAGTTCTTC. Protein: CASSQRQYNEQFF. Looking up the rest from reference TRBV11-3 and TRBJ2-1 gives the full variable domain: EAGVVQSPRYKIIEKKQPVAFWCNPISGHNTLYWYLQNLGQGPELLIRYENEEAVDDSQLPKDRFSAERLKGVDSTLKIQPAELGDSAVYLCASSQRQYNEQFFGPGTRLTVL.

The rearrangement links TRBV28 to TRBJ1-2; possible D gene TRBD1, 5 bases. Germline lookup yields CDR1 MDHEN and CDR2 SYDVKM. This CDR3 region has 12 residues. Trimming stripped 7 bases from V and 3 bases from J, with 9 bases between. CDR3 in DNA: TGTGCCAGCAATCAGGGAGACTATGGCTACACCTTC. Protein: CASNQGDYGYTF.

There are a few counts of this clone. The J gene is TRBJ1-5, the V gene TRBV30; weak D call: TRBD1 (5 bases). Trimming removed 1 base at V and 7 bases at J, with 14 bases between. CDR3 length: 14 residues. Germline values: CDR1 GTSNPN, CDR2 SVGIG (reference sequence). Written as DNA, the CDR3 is TGTGCCTGGAGTGCGAGGCAGGGAGAACAGCCCCAGCATTTT. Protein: CAWSARQGEQPQHF. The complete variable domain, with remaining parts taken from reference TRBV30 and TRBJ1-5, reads SQTIHQWPATLVQPVGSPLSLECTVEGTSNPNLYWYRQAAGRGLQLLFYSVGIGQISSEVPQNLSASRPQDRQFILSSKKLLLSDSGFYLCAWSARQGEQPQHFGDGTRLSIL.

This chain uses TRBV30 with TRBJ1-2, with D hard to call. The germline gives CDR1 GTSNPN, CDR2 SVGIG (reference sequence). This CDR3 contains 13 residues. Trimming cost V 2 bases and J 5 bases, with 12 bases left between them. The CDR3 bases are TGTGCCTGGAGTTTGGCAGTGCCATATGGCTACACCTTC. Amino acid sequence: CAWSLAVPYGYTF.

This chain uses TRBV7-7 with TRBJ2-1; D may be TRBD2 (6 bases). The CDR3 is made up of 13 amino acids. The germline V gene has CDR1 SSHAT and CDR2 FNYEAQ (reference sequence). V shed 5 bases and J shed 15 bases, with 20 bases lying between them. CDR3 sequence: CASSPRDSGDRFF. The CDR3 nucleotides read TGTGCCAGCAGCCCAAGGGATAGCGGAGACCGGTTCTTC. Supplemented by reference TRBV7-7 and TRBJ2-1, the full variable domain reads GAGVSQSPRYKVTKRGQDVTLRCDPISSHATLYWYQQALGQGPEFLTYFNYEAQPDKSGLPSDRFSAERPEGSISTLTIQRTEQRDSAMYRCASSPRDSGDRFFGPGTRLTVL.

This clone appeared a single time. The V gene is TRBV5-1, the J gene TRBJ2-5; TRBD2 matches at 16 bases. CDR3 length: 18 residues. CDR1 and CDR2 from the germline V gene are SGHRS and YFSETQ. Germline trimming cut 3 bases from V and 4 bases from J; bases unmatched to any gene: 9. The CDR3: CASSWGLAGGPWRETQYF. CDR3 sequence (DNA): TGCGCCAGCAGCTGGGGACTAGCGGGAGGGCCATGGAGAGAGACCCAGTACTTC.

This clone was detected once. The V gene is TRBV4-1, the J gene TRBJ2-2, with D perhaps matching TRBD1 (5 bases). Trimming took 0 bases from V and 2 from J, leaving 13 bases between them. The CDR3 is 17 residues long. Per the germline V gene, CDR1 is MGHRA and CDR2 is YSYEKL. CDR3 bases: TGCGCCAGCAGCCAAGATCAGAAACAGGTAAACACCGGGGAGCTGTTTTTT. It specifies CASSQDQKQVNTGELFF.

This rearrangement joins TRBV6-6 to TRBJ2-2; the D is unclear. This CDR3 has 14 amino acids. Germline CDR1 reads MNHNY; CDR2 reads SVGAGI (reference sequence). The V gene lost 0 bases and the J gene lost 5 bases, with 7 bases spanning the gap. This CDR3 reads CASSYSIGTGELFF. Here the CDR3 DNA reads TGTGCCAGCAGTTACTCGATAGGGACCGGGGAGCTGTTTTTT.

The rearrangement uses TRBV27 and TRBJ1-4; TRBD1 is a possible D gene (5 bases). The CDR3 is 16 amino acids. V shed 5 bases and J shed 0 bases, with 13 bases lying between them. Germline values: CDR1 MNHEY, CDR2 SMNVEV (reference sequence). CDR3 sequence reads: CASSRAGVATNEKLFF. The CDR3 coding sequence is TGTGCCAGCAGTCGTGCGGGGGTTGCAACTAATGAAAAACTGTTTTTT.

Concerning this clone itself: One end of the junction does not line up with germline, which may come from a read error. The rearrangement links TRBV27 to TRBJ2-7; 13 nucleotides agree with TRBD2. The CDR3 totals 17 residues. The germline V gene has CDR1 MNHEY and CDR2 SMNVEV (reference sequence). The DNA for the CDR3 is TGTGCCAGCAGTCCTACGGGACTAGCGGGAATCTCCCACGAGCAGTACTTC. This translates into CASSPTGLAGISHEQYF.

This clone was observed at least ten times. The CDR3 is CASSPSLAANYGYTF. The DNA of the CDR3 is TGTGCCAGCAGCCCCTCGTTAGCCGCTAACTATGGCTACACCTTC. The chain has TRBV7-8 and TRBJ1-2; no clear D gene. This CDR3 spans 15 amino acids. CDR1 SGHVS and CDR2 FQNEAQ come from the germline V gene. Trimming took off 5 bases at V and 0 bases at J, with 13 bases between the two ends.

Written as DNA, the CDR3 is TGCGCCAGCAGCACCGGAGGGGTAGGTTGGGGTGAAGCTTTCTTT. Its translation is CASSTGGVGWGEAFF. The chain is built from TRBV5-1 and TRBJ1-1, with a possible D match to TRBD1 (5 bases). This CDR3 is 15 amino acids long. Trimming left V 4 bases short and J 7 bases short, with 20 bases between. CDR1 is SGHRS, CDR2 YFSETQ, per germline.

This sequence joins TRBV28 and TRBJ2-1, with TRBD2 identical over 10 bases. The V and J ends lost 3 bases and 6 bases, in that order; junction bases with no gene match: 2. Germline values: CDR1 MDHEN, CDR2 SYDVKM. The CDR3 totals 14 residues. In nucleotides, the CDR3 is TGTGCCAGCAGTTTGCCTAGCGGGAGCAATGAGCAGTTCTTC. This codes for CASSLPSGSNEQFF. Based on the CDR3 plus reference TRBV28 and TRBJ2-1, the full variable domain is DVKVTQSSRYLVKRTGEKVFLECVQDMDHENMFWYRQDPGLGLRLIYFSYDVKMKEKGDIPEGYSVSREKKERFSLILESASTNQTSMYLCASSLPSGSNEQFFGPGTRLTVL.

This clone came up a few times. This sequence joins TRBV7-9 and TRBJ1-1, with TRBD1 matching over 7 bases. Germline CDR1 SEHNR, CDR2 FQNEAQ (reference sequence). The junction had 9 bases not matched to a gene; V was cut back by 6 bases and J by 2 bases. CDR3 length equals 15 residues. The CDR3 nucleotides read TGTGCCAGCAGAAATCCGGGACAGAAAAACACTGAAGCTTTCTTT. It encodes CASRNPGQKNTEAFF.

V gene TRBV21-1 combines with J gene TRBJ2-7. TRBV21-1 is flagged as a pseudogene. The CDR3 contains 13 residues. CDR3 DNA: TGTGCCAGCAGCGGGCGATCCGGGCCAGAAGTTAACTTC. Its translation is CASSGRSGPEVNF.

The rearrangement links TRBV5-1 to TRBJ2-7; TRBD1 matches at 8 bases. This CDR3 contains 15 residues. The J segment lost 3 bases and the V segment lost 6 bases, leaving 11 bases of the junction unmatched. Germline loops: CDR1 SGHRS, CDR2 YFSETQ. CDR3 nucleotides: TGCGCCAGCACTACGACCGGGACAGGAGTCTACGAGCAGTACTTC. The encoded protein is CASTTTGTGVYEQYF.